The entry that follows covers one TCR beta chain sequence. Its antigen is not yet known. Base qualities are missing; no much larger clone stands one base away. V trim: 1 base; J trim: 11 bases; unmatched bases: 3. As encoded in the germline V gene, CDR1 is SGHTA while CDR2 is FQGNSA. Spanning cysteine to phenylalanine, the CDR3 consists of 12 amino acids. Solely the CDR3 DNA is kept, with 36 bases framed from the first base. This record comes from a study of blood T cell repertoires in COVID-19 (TCRdb year 2020). For context, the study as a whole: Samples covering the acute and convalescent phases of COVID-19 were provided by collaborators in the United States, Italy and Spain. A freely available public database, intended as a resource for researchers studying the immune response to SARS-CoV-2, is where the repertoires were released. The prospective study material was composed of cDNA or gDNA derived from T cells, B-cell-depleted T cells, or PBMCs. The sample metadata nearly always contained a de-identified subject ID, COVID-19 status, age in years and sex. Where available, HLA class I and class II types were obtained from metadata supplied by the sample provider rather than from assay-based typing. Deeply sampled blood TCRbeta repertoires from subjects exposed to, actively infected with, or recovered from COVID-19 were included in the dataset. Samples came from the ongoing ImmuneRACE study (first 160 participants) plus 1,254 subjects from 6 global collaborators. Broader findings and caveats from the paper: The quantity of clinical and demographic metadata differed by source and by participant and was supplied without curation.

TCRbeta CDR3 regions were amplified from genomic DNA using the immunoSEQ Assay, a bias-controlled multiplex PCR. The paper's data handling went like this. Nucleated cell counts per sample were estimated from amplification of reference gene primers within the assay. Sequence reads were collapsed and filtered to measure the absolute abundance of every unique TCRbeta CDR3 rearrangement. For each sample, productive Simpson clonality was calculated as the square root of Simpson's diversity index across productive rearrangements. The source is immuneACCESS, and TCRdb retained only in-frame sequences with V and J called. Part of the clones is not carried over; for the studies checked, unresolved V genes explain less than half of this, and the remainder is unexplained. Clone size and the V and J calls come from that table; the DNA yielded D and trimming. Recorded for this sample are about 16,000 clones; around nine tenths of them occurred a single time. The ten largest clones represent roughly a third of the sample.

One collaborating source in Seattle enrolled patients while the patients were actively infected and followed the patients over time throughout the course of disease. Collaborating institutions collected whole blood in K2EDTA tubes following their own protocols. For TCRbeta analysis, collaborator samples were shipped as frozen whole blood, as isolated PBMCs, or as DNA extracted from either sample type. The sequenced material came from peripheral blood. The TCR originated in a woman of 80 years or more with COVID-19, enrolled during active disease. In this chain, TRBV7-2 is recombined with TRBJ1-1; 8 middle bases align to TRBD1. The DNA is as follows: TGTGCCAGCAGCTTAGAGGACAGGGTGGCTTTCTTT. This is translated as CASSLEDRVAFF.